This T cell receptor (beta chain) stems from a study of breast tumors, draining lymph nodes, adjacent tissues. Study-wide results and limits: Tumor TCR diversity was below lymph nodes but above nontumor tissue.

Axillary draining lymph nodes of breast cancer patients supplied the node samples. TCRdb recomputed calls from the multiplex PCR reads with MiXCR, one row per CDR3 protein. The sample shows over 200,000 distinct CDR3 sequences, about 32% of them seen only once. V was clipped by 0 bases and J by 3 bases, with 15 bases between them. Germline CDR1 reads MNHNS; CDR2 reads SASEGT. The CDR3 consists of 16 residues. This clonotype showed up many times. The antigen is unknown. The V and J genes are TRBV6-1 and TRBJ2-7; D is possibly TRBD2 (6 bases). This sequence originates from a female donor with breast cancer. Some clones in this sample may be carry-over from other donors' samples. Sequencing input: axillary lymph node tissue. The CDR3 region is CASSEAGGTEDYEQYF. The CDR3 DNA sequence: TGTGCCAGCAGTGAAGCGGGCGGGACGGAAGACTACGAGCAGTACTTC.